This T cell receptor (beta chain) was sequenced during a study of OX40 agonist ivuxolimab in advanced cancers. Germline V gene data show CDR1 as SEHNR and CDR2 as FQNEAQ (reference sequence). CDR3 length equals 15 residues. Trimming took 1 base from V and 7 from J, leaving 11 bases between them. Profiling relied on immunoSEQ multiplex PCR, and the TCRdb table lists in-frame clones only, not all of them. The sample lists approximately 28,000 clones, approximately 84% occurring once. The rearrangement uses TRBV7-9 and TRBJ1-6; possible D gene TRBD1, 5 bases. The input for sequencing was CD4+ or CD8+ T cells sorted from blood, taken in a trial of the OX40 agonist ivuxolimab. The source of this sequence is an adult with an advanced solid tumor such as melanoma, head and neck, liver or kidney cancer. In DNA form, the CDR3 reads TGTGCCAGCAGCTTAGATCGGGGGGAAAATTCACCCCTCCACTTT. The encoded protein is CASSLDRGENSPLHF.